This is a list of T cell receptor beta chains from one sample in a study of early T cells in non-severe SARS-CoV-2 infection. MiXCR, applied by TCRdb to the 5' RACE reads, yields one record per CDR3 protein. This table has 26,000 or so distinct CDR3 sequences, roughly 4.1% appearing once. The source material was whole blood. All receptors derive from an adult who was a healthcare worker with PCR-confirmed SARS-CoV-2 infection or an uninfected control (not recorded which). Both conserved end residues are part of each CDR3. D genes are given only for firm matches. Clone sizes are given selectively: once, few, many, or a class where the clone is expanded.

clone size: medium-sized
V gene: TRBV10-2
CDR3 length: 17
J gene: TRBJ2-2
D gene: TRBD1
CDR3 DNA: TGCGCCAGCAGTGGCCGGGACAGGGGGAGACACACCGGGGAGCTGTTTTTT
CDR3 protein: CASSGRDRGRHTGELFF

clone size: many
V gene: TRBV30
CDR3 length: 14
J gene: TRBJ2-7
D gene: TRBD1
CDR3 DNA: TGTGCCTGGAGTCCCGGACAGGGCTCCTACGAGCAGTACTTC
CDR3 protein: CAWSPGQGSYEQYF

clone size: many
V gene: TRBV7-8
CDR3 length: 16
J gene: TRBJ1-5
D gene: TRBD1
CDR3 DNA: TGTGCCAGCAGCCCTGGGACAGGGGACTGGAATCAGCCCCAGCATTTT
CDR3 protein: CASSPGTGDWNQPQHF

clone size: -
V gene: TRBV7-2
CDR3 length: 15
J gene: TRBJ1-4
D gene: -
CDR3 DNA: TGTGCCAGCAGCTTAGTGAAAGCAACTAATGAAAAACTGTTTTTT
CDR3 protein: CASSLVKATNEKLFF

clone size: many
V gene: TRBV5-1
CDR3 length: 18
J gene: TRBJ2-5
D gene: TRBD2
CDR3 DNA: TGCGCCAGCAGCTTGCCAAGGACTAGCGGGAGCTCCAGGGAGACCCAGTACTTC
CDR3 protein: CASSLPRTSGSSRETQYF

clone size: many
V gene: TRBV6-2/TRBV6-3
CDR3 length: 17
J gene: TRBJ2-1
D gene: TRBD2
CDR3 DNA: TGTGCCAGCAGTTACGGAGTGAGGAGCGGGAGACTGCCTGAGCAGTTCTTC
CDR3 protein: CASSYGVRSGRLPEQFF

clone size: many
V gene: TRBV11-2
CDR3 length: 17
J gene: TRBJ2-7
D gene: TRBD2
CDR3 DNA: TGTGCCAGCAGCTTAGGGGGAGCGGGAGGGCTCTCCTACGAGCAGTACTTC
CDR3 protein: CASSLGGAGGLSYEQYF

clone size: many
V gene: TRBV7-9
CDR3 length: 14
J gene: TRBJ2-1
D gene: TRBD1
CDR3 DNA: TGTGCCAGCAGCCGGGGACAGGCGTATAATGAGCAGTTCTTC
CDR3 protein: CASSRGQAYNEQFF

clone size: many
V gene: TRBV20-1
CDR3 length: 14
J gene: TRBJ2-5
D gene: TRBD2
CDR3 DNA: TGCAGTGCTAGGGGACTAGCGGGACCCGGGACCCAGTACTTC
CDR3 protein: CSARGLAGPGTQYF

clone size: few
V gene: TRBV27
CDR3 length: 12
J gene: TRBJ2-3
D gene: -
CDR3 DNA: TGTGCCAGCAGTTTCCGGGGAGATACGCAGTATTTT
CDR3 protein: CASSFRGDTQYF

clone size: many
V gene: TRBV2
CDR3 length: 12
J gene: TRBJ2-2
D gene: -
CDR3 DNA: TGTGCCAGGGGACTCAACACCGGGGAGCTGTTTTTT
CDR3 protein: CARGLNTGELFF

clone size: few
V gene: TRBV7-9
CDR3 length: 15
J gene: TRBJ2-7
D gene: -
CDR3 DNA: TGTGCCAGCAGCTTAGGGGAAGGACAGATATACGAGCAGTACTTC
CDR3 protein: CASSLGEGQIYEQYF

clone size: many
V gene: TRBV27
CDR3 length: 14
J gene: TRBJ2-3
D gene: -
CDR3 DNA: TGTGCCAGCAGTAGGAGACCTAACACAGATACGCAGTATTTT
CDR3 protein: CASSRRPNTDTQYF

clone size: many
V gene: TRBV24-1
CDR3 length: 15
J gene: TRBJ2-7
D gene: TRBD1
CDR3 DNA: TGTGCCACCAGTGATCCGAGGACAGGAAGCTACGAGCAGTACTTC
CDR3 protein: CATSDPRTGSYEQYF

clone size: many
V gene: TRBV10-2
CDR3 length: 14
J gene: TRBJ2-7
D gene: -
CDR3 DNA: TGCGCCAGCAGTGAGTCTGCCAGGGAGGACGAGCAGTACTTC
CDR3 protein: CASSESAREDEQYF

clone size: -
V gene: TRBV7-2
CDR3 length: 15
J gene: TRBJ2-1
D gene: TRBD2
CDR3 DNA: TGTGCCAGCAGCTCACCGGGACTAGCGAGCTATGAGCAGTTCTTC
CDR3 protein: CASSSPGLASYEQFF

clone size: many
V gene: TRBV7-2
CDR3 length: 16
J gene: TRBJ1-2
D gene: -
CDR3 DNA: TGTGCCAGCAGCTTAGACAGTGGTGGGACTAACTATGGCTACACCTTC
CDR3 protein: CASSLDSGGTNYGYTF

clone size: once
V gene: TRBV7-2
CDR3 length: 16
J gene: TRBJ2-1
D gene: TRBD2
CDR3 DNA: TGTGACAGCAGCTTGTGGTTTAGCGGGGGGTACAATGAGCAGTTCTTC
CDR3 protein: CDSSLWFSGGYNEQFF

clone size: few
V gene: TRBV12-3/TRBV12-4
CDR3 length: 11
J gene: TRBJ2-5
D gene: -
CDR3 DNA: TGTGCCAGCACTAGAGGAGAGACCCAGTACTTC
CDR3 protein: CASTRGETQYF

clone size: many
V gene: TRBV9
CDR3 length: 14
J gene: TRBJ2-1
D gene: -
CDR3 DNA: TGTGCCAGCAGCGGAGGACTGGATTACAATGAGCAGTTCTTC
CDR3 protein: CASSGGLDYNEQFF

clone size: medium-sized
V gene: TRBV3-1
CDR3 length: 17
J gene: TRBJ2-1
D gene: TRBD2
CDR3 DNA: TGTGCCAGCAGCCAAGGCTCGGGGCGGGAGGTGGTCAATGAGCAGTTCTTC
CDR3 protein: CASSQGSGREVVNEQFF

clone size: many
V gene: TRBV5-1
CDR3 length: 16
J gene: TRBJ2-5
D gene: -
CDR3 DNA: TGCGCCAGCAGCTTGGGGGCTTTTGTTTTCCAAGAGACCCAGTACTTC
CDR3 protein: CASSLGAFVFQETQYF

clone size: -
V gene: TRBV11-3
CDR3 length: 15
J gene: TRBJ2-3
D gene: TRBD2
CDR3 DNA: TGTGCCAGCAGTGAGAGCGGGACTGGGACAGATACGCAGTATTTT
CDR3 protein: CASSESGTGTDTQYF

clone size: many
V gene: TRBV29-1
CDR3 length: 14
J gene: TRBJ1-3
D gene: -
CDR3 DNA: TGCAGCGTCCAGGACTCCAGGTCGGGAAACACCATATATTTT
CDR3 protein: CSVQDSRSGNTIYF

clone size: many
V gene: TRBV11-2
CDR3 length: 16
J gene: TRBJ1-2
D gene: -
CDR3 DNA: TGTGCCAGCAGGCCAATTAGAACAGGAAACTCCTATGGCTACACCTTC
CDR3 protein: CASRPIRTGNSYGYTF

clone size: -
V gene: TRBV6-5
CDR3 length: 14
J gene: TRBJ2-5
D gene: -
CDR3 DNA: TGTGCCAGCAGTCGCGACAGCTGGGGGAAGACCCAGTACTTC
CDR3 protein: CASSRDSWGKTQYF

clone size: many
V gene: TRBV14
CDR3 length: 13
J gene: TRBJ1-2
D gene: -
CDR3 DNA: TGTGCCAGCAGCCCTGCAGTTCACTATGGCTACACCTTC
CDR3 protein: CASSPAVHYGYTF

clone size: many
V gene: TRBV12-3/TRBV12-4
CDR3 length: 13
J gene: TRBJ1-1
D gene: TRBD1
CDR3 DNA: TGTGCCAGCAGTTGGGACAGGGGTACTGAAGCTTTCTTT
CDR3 protein: CASSWDRGTEAFF

clone size: many
V gene: TRBV12-5
CDR3 length: 14
J gene: TRBJ1-1
D gene: -
CDR3 DNA: TGTGCTAGTGGTACAGGGATTTTGAACACTGAAGCTTTCTTT
CDR3 protein: CASGTGILNTEAFF

clone size: few
V gene: TRBV5-1
CDR3 length: 13
J gene: TRBJ1-1
D gene: -
CDR3 DNA: TGCGCCAGCAGCTTGGACGCGAACACTGAAGCTTTCTTT
CDR3 protein: CASSLDANTEAFF

clone size: -
V gene: TRBV7-2
CDR3 length: 17
J gene: TRBJ2-5
D gene: TRBD2
CDR3 DNA: TGTGCCAGCAGCTTATCAGCGGGGACTAGCTTGGGAGAGACCCAGTACTTC
CDR3 protein: CASSLSAGTSLGETQYF

clone size: -
V gene: TRBV29-1
CDR3 length: 12
J gene: TRBJ2-3
D gene: -
CDR3 DNA: TGCAGCGTTGAAGTCGGTACAGATACGCAGTATTTT
CDR3 protein: CSVEVGTDTQYF

clone size: many
V gene: TRBV7-2
CDR3 length: 13
J gene: TRBJ1-5
D gene: -
CDR3 DNA: TGTGCCAGCAGCTTTGATGCAGGTCAGCCCCAGCATTTT
CDR3 protein: CASSFDAGQPQHF

clone size: -
V gene: TRBV7-2
CDR3 length: 15
J gene: TRBJ2-7
D gene: -
CDR3 DNA: TGTGCCAGCAGCCCCGGGAGCCCAACGGGCCACGAGCAGTACTTC
CDR3 protein: CASSPGSPTGHEQYF